Below, 17 T cell receptor beta chains from the same sample are listed, as sequenced in a study of blood T cell repertoires in COVID-19. Sequencing was performed with immunoSEQ multiplex PCR; in TCRdb, only in-frame clones are kept and a portion is missing. The sample shows about 25,000 clones, approximately 92% of them seen only once. Material: peripheral blood. The source of these receptors is a human donor in a cohort sampled during active COVID-19.

CDR3 residues: CASSHIRLGSIYEQYF. DNA of the CDR3: TGTGCCAGCAGCCACATACGACTAGGTTCAATCTACGAGCAGTACTTC. V gene TRBV14 combines with J gene TRBJ2-7; a weak D match, TRBD2 (6 bases). This CDR3 comprises 16 residues. V lost 3 bases, J lost 3 bases, and 18 bases lay in between. CDR1 and CDR2 from the germline V gene are SGHDN and FVKESK.

The rearrangement joins TRBV29-1 to TRBJ2-7; 8 positions agree with TRBD2. The junction had 10 bases not matched to a gene; V was cut back by 4 bases and J by 5 bases. The CDR3 is 14 amino acids. Looked up from germline, CDR1 is SQVTM and CDR2 is ANQGSEA. Written as DNA, the CDR3 is TGCAGCGTTGCCGGACTAGCCGGCTCGGACGAGCAGTACTTC. Translating gives CSVAGLAGSDEQYF.

This rearrangement joins TRBV10-3 to TRBJ1-1; 9 nucleotides line up with TRBD1. The trim removed 7 bases at V and 6 bases at J, leaving 9 bases unmatched. The CDR3 has 14 amino acids. The germline gives CDR1 ENHRY, CDR2 SYGVKD. CDR3 bases: TGTGCCATCAACCAGGGACAGGGAGTTCCTGAAGCTTTCTTT. Translating gives CAINQGQGVPEAFF.

This chain connects TRBV3-1 (or the pseudogene TRBV3-2) to TRBJ2-1, with D possibly TRBD2 on 6 matching bases. The germline V gene encodes CDR1 LGHDT and CDR2 YNNKEL (reference sequence). The ends were cut back, 2 bases at V and 7 bases at J, with 18 bases in the middle. The CDR3 length is 16 residues. Here the CDR3 DNA reads TGTGCCAGCAGCCAACCGGGACTCAACCTCGGGAATGAGCAGTTCTTC. Residues: CASSQPGLNLGNEQFF.

The chain recombines TRBV7-6 with TRBJ2-5; D ambiguous. CDR1 and CDR2 from the germline V gene are SGHVS and FNYEAQ. This CDR3 region has 12 residues. Trimming took off 4 bases at V and 3 bases at J, with 6 bases between the two ends. Here the CDR3 reads CASSSREETQYF. The CDR3 DNA is TGTGCCAGCAGCTCAAGAGAAGAGACCCAGTACTTC.

This chain connects TRBV29-1 to TRBJ2-7, with TRBD2 matching 7 bases. The V gene end was trimmed by 8 bases and the J gene end by 3 bases; junction bases not matched to a gene: 10. The CDR3 consists of 13 residues. Germline V gives CDR1 SQVTM, CDR2 ANQGSEA. This CDR3 is CSFSAGVGYEQYF. In nucleotides, the CDR3 is TGCAGCTTCTCGGCGGGGGTCGGCTACGAGCAGTACTTC.

The V gene is TRBV7-2, the J gene TRBJ2-7; a weak D match, TRBD1 (5 bases). Trimming removed 1 base at V and 6 bases at J, with 19 bases between. The CDR3 spans 16 residues. Germline assignment: CDR1 SGHTA and CDR2 FQGNSA. The CDR3 reads CASSLGRWTIVTEQYF. CDR3 in DNA: TGTGCCAGCAGCTTAGGAAGGTGGACAATCGTTACCGAGCAGTACTTC.

The chain is built from TRBV6-5 and TRBJ2-7, with 9 bases lining up with TRBD1. Trimming took 7 bases from V and 1 from J; bases not matched to a gene: 5. The CDR3 length is 14 residues. The germline V gene encodes CDR1 MNHEY and CDR2 SVGAGI. CDR3 sequence (DNA): TGTGCCAGCACACGGGGACAGGGATCCTACGAGCAGTACTTC. Its translation: CASTRGQGSYEQYF.

The CDR3 region has the DNA TGTGCCACCGGGGGGTCGAACACCGGGGAGCTGTTTTTT. Encoded protein: CATGGSNTGELFF. The chain joins TRBV24-1 to TRBJ2-2; D possibly corresponds to TRBD2 (6 bases). Germline values: CDR1 KGHDR, CDR2 SFDVKD. The CDR3 has 13 residues. Trimming took 9 bases from V and 0 from J, leaving 7 bases between them.

This sequence joins TRBV5-4 and TRBJ2-3, with D uncertain. Germline CDR1 SGHNT, CDR2 YYREEE (reference sequence). V was clipped by 5 bases and J by 1 base, with 14 bases between them. The CDR3 sequence is 15 residues long. The CDR3 loop reads CASRQIGQGTDTQYF. The DNA of the CDR3 is TGTGCCAGCAGGCAAATAGGTCAGGGCACAGATACGCAGTATTTT.

The V call is TRBV7-2, the J call TRBJ1-1, with TRBD1 identical over 7 bases. Unmatched junction bases numbered 1, after V lost 3 bases and J lost 3 bases. The CDR3 is 13 amino acids. Germline loops: CDR1 SGHTA, CDR2 FQGNSA. For the CDR3, the DNA is TGTGCCAGCAGCTTCCAGGGGGACACTGAAGCTTTCTTT. Translation: CASSFQGDTEAFF.

This chain connects TRBV20-1 to TRBJ2-7; TRBD1 aligns across 8 bases. J was trimmed by 5 bases and V by 3 bases; bases with no gene match: 3. Germline values: CDR1 DFQATT, CDR2 SNEGSKA (reference sequence). The CDR3 totals 12 residues. The CDR3 DNA follows: TGCAGTGCTAGTAAGGACAGGGACGAGCAGTACTTC. Protein: CSASKDRDEQYF.

The V and J genes are TRBV10-3 and TRBJ2-3; D is possibly TRBD2 (6 bases). The V gene's germline CDR1 is ENHRY and CDR2 SYGVKD. CDR3 size: 13 residues. Trimming removed 5 bases at V and 1 base at J, with 7 bases between. The chain's CDR3 is CAISLAGTDTQYF. In DNA, the CDR3 is TGTGCCATCAGTTTAGCGGGCACAGATACGCAGTATTTT.

The rearrangement links TRBV5-4 to TRBJ2-1, with D tentatively TRBD2 (6 bases). Between the trimmed V and J ends, which lost 0 bases and 8 bases, there was a span of 18 bases. The germline V gene encodes CDR1 SGHNT and CDR2 YYREEE (reference sequence). This CDR3 contains 16 residues. The CDR3, as DNA: TGTGCCAGCAGCTTGGGACCCGGAGGGCCTAAGGATGAGCAGTTCTTC. Its protein product is CASSLGPGGPKDEQFF.

This chain joins TRBV19 and TRBJ2-7; 7 positions match TRBD2. CDR3 size: 16 residues. Germline V gene lookup returns CDR1 LNHDA and CDR2 SQIVND (reference sequence). V gave up 0 bases and J gave up 7 bases; unmatched junction bases: 12. CDR3 DNA: TGTGCCAGTAGTATAGATCAAACTAGCGCCTGGTGGGAGCAGTACTTC. Translating it yields CASSIDQTSAWWEQYF.

The CDR3 nucleotides are TGTGCCAGCAGTGAATGGGCCGAGAGCTCCTACAATGAGCAGTTCTTC. Translating it yields CASSEWAESSYNEQFF. This rearrangement joins TRBV6-1 to TRBJ2-1; D gene uncertain. Germline V CDR1 and CDR2: MNHNS, SASEGT. With 2 bases removed from V and 0 bases from J, the gap between germline ends came to 11 bases. This CDR3 is built from 16 residues.

The chain employs TRBV28 and TRBJ2-7, with 11 positions matching TRBD1. CDR1 and CDR2 (germline): MDHEN, SYDVKM. The CDR3 runs to 16 residues. The J segment lost 7 bases and the V segment lost 4 bases, leaving 12 bases of the junction unmatched. The DNA of the CDR3 is TGTGCCAGCAGTTCCGCGCCCTGGACAGGGGGCCGTGAGCAGTACTTC. It encodes CASSSAPWTGGREQYF.